The present TCR beta chain was sequenced within a study of T cell changes during pregnancy in multiple sclerosis. Sequencing used immunoSEQ multiplex PCR; TCRdb keeps in-frame clones, though not all of them. In the table there are tens of thousands of clones, 85% to 95% of which are singletons. The V end lost 7 bases, the J end lost 3 bases, and 15 bases lay between the germline ends. Germline V gives CDR1 GTSNPN, CDR2 SVGIG (reference sequence). There are 13 residues in the CDR3. Sequences were derived from CD4+ T cells from peripheral blood mononuclear cells, sampled in the second trimester of pregnancy. This TCR was sampled from a female donor with multiple sclerosis, enrolled in a pregnancy study. J is TRBJ1-1 and V is TRBV30; maybe TRBD1 (5 bases). The CDR3 sequence: CASGYRSYTEAFF. CDR3 DNA: TGTGCCTCCGGCTACAGGAGTTACACTGAAGCTTTCTTT.